This T cell receptor beta chain was sequenced for a study of T cell repertoires in cytomegalovirus infection. The overall study: CMV infection and matching HLA type were both indicated by public TCR beta signatures.

Turning to this clonotype: Its antigen is as yet unknown.

TCRdb fed the reads into MiXCR, producing one record per CDR3 protein. The sample records about 770,000 distinct CDR3 sequences, almost 30% being singletons. This receptor was identified in a human donor in good health (CMV status not recorded). Some clones in this sample may be carry-over from other donors' samples. The source material was cultured CD8+ T cells from PBMCs, sampled from culture after CMV antigen stimulation.

The CDR3 protein is CSAVIPGAEAFF. The DNA for the CDR3 is TGCAGTGCCGTAATACCAGGGGCTGAAGCTTTCTTT. V gene TRBV20-1 combines with J gene TRBJ1-1; weak D call: TRBD1 (6 bases). The germline V gene has CDR1 DFQATT and CDR2 SNEGSKA (reference sequence). Trimming took off 6 bases at V and 6 bases at J, with 14 bases between the two ends. The CDR3 is 12 residues long.